Sequencing of this T cell receptor (beta chain) was carried out in a study of blood T cell repertoires in COVID-19 (dated by TCRdb to the early 2020s). Context from the whole study: Samples covering the acute and convalescent phases of COVID-19 were provided by collaborators in the United States, Italy and Spain. Samples were obtained from the ongoing ImmuneRACE study (first 160 participants) and from 1,000 to 1,500 subjects provided by 6 global collaborators. The prospective study material was composed of cDNA or gDNA derived from T cells, B-cell-depleted T cells, or PBMCs. Where HLA class I and class II types were available, the types were taken from metadata supplied by the sample provider, not from assay-based typing. The repertoires were released in a freely available public database meant as a resource for research on the immune response to SARS-CoV-2. The dataset comprised deeply sampled blood TCRbeta repertoires from subjects exposed to, actively infected with, or recovered from COVID-19. Nearly every sample came with metadata listing a de-identified subject ID, COVID-19 status, age in years and sex.

Participants in the prospective study were aged roughly 18 to 100 years, lived in some 24 United States geographic areas, and enrolled through a virtual design. Cohort assignment in the prospective study relied on participant-reported clinical history from a screening survey and a study questionnaire. For ImmuneRACE Cohort 3, a participant was defined as recovered based on two consecutive negative NP/OP PCR tests, clearance by a healthcare professional, or resolution of symptoms. Mobile phlebotomists in the prospective study collected whole blood, serum and a nasopharyngeal or oropharyngeal swab from every participant. Participants in the prospective study had the option to provide additional blood draws and questionnaires over a roughly 2-month period. Before DNA extraction, prospective study blood samples were shipped either frozen or at room temperature. The paper's findings and limits, for the study overall: The amount of clinical and demographic metadata varied by source and participant and was provided uncurated.

TCRbeta CDR3 regions were amplified from genomic DNA by means of the immunoSEQ Assay, a bias-controlled multiplex PCR. On the authors' methods: The number of nucleated cells in each sample was estimated by amplification of reference gene primers within the assay. To quantify the absolute abundance of each unique TCRbeta CDR3 rearrangement, sequence reads were collapsed and filtered. For each sample, productive Simpson clonality was calculated as the square root of Simpson's diversity index across productive rearrangements. Drawn from immuneACCESS, this table holds only the in-frame rearrangements with V and J called that TCRdb kept. Clones are partly lost; checked studies trace under half to an unresolved V gene and leave the rest unexplained. Clonal size and the V and J genes are those of that table, whereas D and trimming came from the DNA. This sample holds a few hundred thousand clones; 70% to 85% were observed only once. The ten top clones hold 15% of the sample.

Reading the germline V gene gives CDR1 MDHEN and CDR2 SYDVKM. The V end loses 11 bases and the J end loses 1 base, and a stretch of 17 bases separates them. The CDR3 sequence holds 15 residues, the cysteine and phenylalanine included. CDR3 DNA is the only sequence kept; it has 45 bases, read in frame from the first base. Concerning this clone itself: Its cognate antigen has yet to be identified. Per-nucleotide qualities are absent, and no much larger clonotype sits a single base away.

This receptor was identified in a man aged 35-49 years who had recovered from COVID-19. Sequenced input: PBMCs or T cells enriched from blood (not recorded which). The sequence is built from TRBV28 and TRBJ2-2; perhaps TRBD1 is the D gene, with 5 bases matching. Here is the DNA: TGTGCCTCAGGTGCGAGACAGTGGAACACCGGGGAGCTGTTTTTT. The encoded protein is CASGARQWNTGELFF.